This TCR beta chain emerged from a study of CD8 T cells in ankylosing spondylitis. Generation of TCR beta libraries employed quantitative 5'-RACE incorporating molecular barcodes. TCRdb reprocessed the 5' RACE reads with MiXCR, giving one entry per CDR3 protein. The sample records 450,000 to 550,000 distinct CDR3 sequences, approximately 5.3% being singletons. This clonotype was seen ten or more times. What it binds is unknown. The study, taken as a whole, reports: What seemed typical of ankylosing spondylitis blood was a TCR beta motif built from fewer than ten highly homologous variants. A CD8+ phenotype characterized the disease-linked clones, which were relatively rare in peripheral blood. The authors reported significant enrichment of disease-linked clones in matched ankylosing spondylitis synovial fluid.

The CDR3 contains 15 residues. The V and J ends lost 6 bases and 0 bases respectively, with 12 bases between them. J is TRBJ1-3 and V is TRBV12-3 or TRBV12-4, with D possibly matching TRBD1 (5 bases). Material: blood, either unsorted or a sorted T cell fraction (not recorded which). This sequence originates from a male donor with ankylosing spondylitis. The CDR3 sequence: CASRGGRISGNTIYF. The CDR3 coding sequence is TGTGCCAGCAGGGGGGGACGGATCTCTGGAAACACCATATATTTT.